These 2 T cell receptor beta chains were all obtained from the same sample, sequenced in a study of T cells in localized non-small cell lung cancer. Assay: immunoSEQ multiplex PCR; the TCRdb copy retains only in-frame clones and omits some. This sample has 70,000 to 90,000 clones, with more than 75% found just once. The starting material was peripheral blood, obtained before any cancer treatment. All receptors come from a female donor over 55 with stage I lung adenocarcinoma.

This clone came up many times. The CDR3 nucleotides read TGTGCCAGCAGCGCCCCGGGACTAGCGGGAGTGGGCGAGCAGTACTTC. Residues: CASSAPGLAGVGEQYF. The gene calls are TRBV11-2 and TRBJ2-7; 14 bases are shared with TRBD2. This CDR3 comprises 16 residues. Germline lookup yields CDR1 SGHAT and CDR2 FQNNGV. V shed 5 bases and J 6 bases; nucleotides not matched to a gene: 9.

The rearrangement uses TRBV27 and TRBJ2-7; the D call may be TRBD1 or TRBD2 (5 bases each). This CDR3 spans 15 amino acids. V was pared by 7 bases and J by 0 bases, with 16 bases between. CDR1 MNHEY and CDR2 SMNVEV come from the germline V gene (reference sequence). The CDR3 nucleotides are TGTGCCAGCATTCTTTGGGGGACCTCCTCCTACGAGCAGTACTTC. Translated: CASILWGTSSYEQYF.